The 30 T cell receptor beta chains below all came from one sample that was sequenced in a study of early T cells in non-severe SARS-CoV-2 infection. TCRdb re-called the 5' RACE reads with MiXCR, one entry per CDR3 protein. The sample records some 64,000 distinct CDR3 sequences, roughly 18% being singletons. Specimen: whole blood, collected at baseline. The receptors stem from an adult who was a healthcare worker with PCR-confirmed SARS-CoV-2 infection or an uninfected control (not recorded which).

A few counts support this clonotype. The gene calls are TRBV7-9 and TRBJ2-5, with D unresolved. Trimming pared 4 bases from V and 3 bases from J, leaving 6 bases between. The CDR3 has 12 amino acids. CDR1 and CDR2 (germline): SEHNR, FQNEAQ (reference sequence). The CDR3 sequence: CASSSAKETQYF. CDR3 sequence (DNA): TGTGCCAGCAGCTCAGCCAAAGAGACCCAGTACTTC.

This chain uses TRBV6-6 with TRBJ1-6; the match to TRBD1 covers 7 bases. V lost 0 bases, J lost 7 bases, and 0 bases stayed unmatched. Germline assignment: CDR1 MNHNY and CDR2 SVGAGI (reference sequence). The CDR3 covers 14 residues. CDR3 amino acids: CASSYSTGNSPLHF. The CDR3 bases are TGTGCCAGCAGTTACTCGACAGGGAATTCACCCCTCCACTTT.

This chain connects TRBV7-6 to TRBJ2-7, with 9 bases lining up with TRBD1. The V gene end was trimmed by 2 bases and the J gene end by 1 base; junction bases not matched to a gene: 3. The CDR3 is made up of 15 amino acids. Germline V gene data show CDR1 as SGHVS and CDR2 as FNYEAQ. The CDR3: CASSLRGTGSYEQYF. In nucleotides, the CDR3 is TGTGCCAGCAGCTTAAGAGGGACAGGGTCCTACGAGCAGTACTTC.

This clonotype was seen at least ten times. The chain recombines TRBV14 with TRBJ2-2; 9 bases are shared with TRBD2. The trim removed 4 bases at V and 0 bases at J, leaving 6 bases unmatched. CDR3 size: 17 residues. CDR1 SGHDN and CDR2 FVKESK come from the germline V gene. The CDR3 loop reads CASSLLAGATNTGELFF. The CDR3, as DNA: TGTGCCAGCAGCCTATTAGCGGGGGCCACGAACACCGGGGAGCTGTTTTTT.

The chain uses TRBV2 and TRBJ2-1; 10 bases map to TRBD2. The junction had 7 bases not matched to a gene; V was cut back by 2 bases and J by 9 bases. The CDR3 is 15 residues long. CDR1 is SNHLY and CDR2 is FYNNEI in the germline V gene. The CDR3 DNA follows: TGTGCCAGCAGTGAATCCCTAGCGGGAGTATCTGAGCAGTTCTTC. Amino acids: CASSESLAGVSEQFF.

This clonotype was picked up a small number of times. The chain combines TRBV5-1 with TRBJ1-6; no clear D gene. Trimming cost V 1 base and J 8 bases, with 7 bases left between them. This CDR3 contains 13 residues. Germline lookup yields CDR1 SGHRS and CDR2 YFSETQ. CDR3 nucleotide sequence: TGCGCCAGCAGCTTGACACGGGATTCACCCCTCCACTTT. This codes for CASSLTRDSPLHF.

V usage is TRBV6-5 and J usage is TRBJ2-7, with 9 bases fitting TRBD2. This CDR3 has 20 amino acids. The junction had 25 bases not matched to a gene; V was cut back by 4 bases and J by 6 bases. Germline V CDR1 and CDR2: MNHEY, SVGAGI. The CDR3 DNA follows: TGTGCCAGCAGTTCTTTGTTAGCCGGGTGGCGGGAGGGCCGGAATCGCGAGCAGTACTTC. It specifies CASSSLLAGWREGRNREQYF.

This clonotype was recorded many times. The chain links TRBV24-1 to TRBJ2-2; D perhaps matches TRBD1 (6 bases). The CDR3 contains 15 residues. Germline values: CDR1 KGHDR, CDR2 SFDVKD. The V and J ends lost 3 bases and 4 bases respectively, with 11 bases between them. The CDR3 bases are TGTGCCACCAGTGATCCCCGGACAGCCACCGGGGAGCTGTTTTTT. Encoded protein: CATSDPRTATGELFF.

This clonotype was observed a handful of times. J is TRBJ2-7 and V is TRBV25-1, with D perhaps TRBD2 (5 bases). CDR1 is MGHDK and CDR2 is SYGVNS in the germline V gene. The length of the CDR3 is 12 residues. With 4 bases removed from V and 7 bases from J, the gap between germline ends came to 11 bases. Here the CDR3 reads CASSGGLWEQYF. Written as DNA, the CDR3 is TGTGCCAGCAGTGGCGGGTTGTGGGAGCAGTACTTC.

V gene TRBV6-2 or TRBV6-3 combines with J gene TRBJ2-7; TRBD1 matches 7 bases. The CDR3 spans 14 residues. V was clipped by 6 bases and J by 5 bases; unmatched bases: 10. Germline V gene sequence: CDR1 MNHEY, CDR2 SVGEGT. The CDR3 DNA reads as TGTGCCAGCAGCGGGAACAGGGGAAGAAACGAGCAGTACTTC. Translating it yields CASSGNRGRNEQYF.

DNA for the CDR3: TGTGCCACCAGTCGGAGCAATAGCAATCAGCCCCAGCATTTT. This gives the protein CATSRSNSNQPQHF. The V call is TRBV24-1, the J call TRBJ1-5; D is unclear. V was clipped by 6 bases and J by 0 bases, with 8 bases between them. Germline loops: CDR1 KGHDR, CDR2 SFDVKD. This CDR3 spans 14 amino acids.

This clonotype appeared many times. This sequence joins TRBV7-2 and TRBJ2-2; D not resolved. Germline V gene data show CDR1 as SGHTA and CDR2 as FQGNSA. This CDR3 is 13 amino acids long. V dropped 7 bases and J dropped 0 bases, with 6 bases sitting between them. The CDR3 here is CASNLANTGELFF. The DNA for the CDR3 is TGTGCCAGCAACCTAGCGAACACCGGGGAGCTGTTTTTT.

This clonotype was observed a handful of times. The V and J genes are TRBV5-1 and TRBJ2-3; D ambiguous. Germline CDR1 and CDR2: SGHRS and YFSETQ. The CDR3 has 14 residues. The germline V and J ends were trimmed by 0 bases and 2 bases, with 7 bases remaining between them. The CDR3: CASSLANPTDTQYF. CDR3 DNA sequence: TGCGCCAGCAGCTTGGCCAACCCCACAGATACGCAGTATTTT. Filled out from reference TRBV5-1 and TRBJ2-3, the complete variable domain reads KAGVTQTPRYLIKTRGQQVTLSCSPISGHRSVSWYQQTPGQGLQFLFEYFSETQRNKGNFPGRFSGRQFSNSRSEMNVSTLELGDSALYLCASSLANPTDTQYFGPGTRLTVL.

This clonotype has more than one count but fewer than ten. The V gene is TRBV7-2, the J gene TRBJ2-5; weak D call: TRBD2 (6 bases). This CDR3 has 14 residues. Deletions cut 5 bases from V and 5 bases from J, with 15 bases between. The germline V gene has CDR1 SGHTA and CDR2 FQGNSA. CDR3 coding DNA: TGTGCCAGCAGCCCAGAGGGACTTCGGGAGACCCAGTACTTC. It specifies CASSPEGLRETQYF.

This clonotype was observed a few times. The CDR3 sequence is CASSPRDRGRREKLFF. DNA for the CDR3: TGTGCCAGCAGCCCCCGGGACAGGGGGCGGAGAGAAAAACTGTTTTTT. The chain links TRBV7-8 to TRBJ1-4; TRBD1 matches at 12 bases. Germline V gives CDR1 SGHVS, CDR2 FQNEAQ. The trim removed 5 bases at V and 8 bases at J, leaving 9 bases unmatched. The CDR3 is 16 residues long.

The CDR3 protein is CASSLSVLADPYAPLHF. CDR3 coding DNA: TGTGCCAGCAGCTTAAGCGTTTTGGCGGATCCTTATGCGCCCCTCCACTTT. V usage is TRBV11-2 and J usage is TRBJ1-6; D is unclear. The V end was cut by 2 bases, the J end by 13 bases, with 24 bases between. Germline V lookup: CDR1 SGHAT, CDR2 FQNNGV. The CDR3 runs 17 residues. Looking up the rest from reference TRBV11-2 and TRBJ1-6 gives the full variable domain: EAGVAQSPRYKIIEKRQSVAFWCNPISGHATLYWYQQILGQGPKLLIQFQNNGVVDDSQLPKDRFSAERLKGVDSTLKIQPAKLEDSAVYLCASSLSVLADPYAPLHFGNGTRLTVT.

This chain uses TRBV4-3 with TRBJ2-7; TRBD1 aligns across 7 bases. V shed 1 base and J 5 bases; nucleotides not matched to a gene: 8. The CDR3 has 15 amino acids. Germline CDR1 and CDR2: LGHNA and YSLEER. CDR3 amino acids: CASSQGATGSNEQYF. CDR3 DNA sequence: TGCGCCAGCAGCCAAGGGGCGACAGGGTCTAACGAGCAGTACTTC.

The V and J genes are TRBV7-2 and TRBJ1-2; TRBD1 matches at 9 bases. J was trimmed by 8 bases and V by 5 bases; bases with no gene match: 6. The CDR3 is made up of 13 amino acids. CDR1 SGHTA and CDR2 FQGNSA come from the germline V gene. The CDR3 protein is CASSPTGGRGYTF. For the CDR3, the DNA is TGTGCCAGCAGCCCCACAGGGGGCCGGGGCTACACCTTC. The variable domain in full, with the rest retrieved from reference TRBV7-2 and TRBJ1-2, is GAGVSQSPSNKVTEKGKDVELRCDPISGHTALYWYRQSLGQGLEFLIYFQGNSAPDKSGLPSDRFSAERTGGSVSTLTIQRTQQEDSAVYLCASSPTGGRGYTFGSGTRLTVV.

This clonotype counts as medium-sized (0.01 to 0.1%). The chain links TRBV2 to TRBJ2-4; no clear D gene. V was clipped by 0 bases and J by 1 base, with 10 bases between them. CDR1 and CDR2 (germline): SNHLY, FYNNEI. The CDR3 has 16 amino acids. In nucleotides, the CDR3 is TGTGCCAGCAGTGAAGCCTTCATTATGGCCAAAAACATTCAGTACTTC. Encoded protein: CASSEAFIMAKNIQYF.

J is TRBJ1-2 and V is TRBV6-5, with 7 nucleotides matching TRBD1. The CDR3 covers 15 residues. Germline lookup yields CDR1 MNHEY and CDR2 SVGAGI. V was clipped by 6 bases and J by 7 bases; unmatched bases: 14. The CDR3 loop is CASSYTREGASGYTF. Written as DNA, the CDR3 is TGTGCCAGCAGCTACACCAGGGAGGGGGCATCTGGCTACACCTTC.

This clonotype was seen ten or more times. The rearrangement joins TRBV7-9 to TRBJ1-2; weak D call: TRBD1 (5 bases). Looked up from germline, CDR1 is SEHNR and CDR2 is FQNEAQ (reference sequence). V was shortened by 5 bases and J by 4 bases, with 14 bases between the two germline ends. This CDR3 contains 14 residues. CDR3 protein: CASSPGPLGYGYTF. CDR3 coding DNA: TGTGCCAGCAGCCCAGGGCCACTCGGCTATGGCTACACCTTC.

Only a few counts were recorded for this clonotype. The rearrangement joins TRBV5-1 to TRBJ1-2; 8 bases fit TRBD1. The germline gives CDR1 SGHRS, CDR2 YFSETQ. The CDR3 is 15 amino acids. The trim removed 2 bases at V and 4 bases at J, leaving 7 bases unmatched. CDR3 in DNA: TGCGCCAGCAGCTTACCAGGGGGCAGCGGCTATGGCTACACCTTC. Translation gives CASSLPGGSGYGYTF.

This clonotype occurred many times. This rearrangement joins TRBV7-2 to TRBJ1-1; 9 bases line up with TRBD1. The CDR3 runs 13 residues. After removal of 7 bases from V and 7 bases from J, the junction contained 7 bases not matched to a gene. CDR1 and CDR2 (germline): SGHTA, FQGNSA. The CDR3 bases are TGTGCCAGCACCCGGGACAGGGCATTTGAAGCTTTCTTT. Its translation is CASTRDRAFEAFF.

In its sample, this clonotype was seen many times. The chain employs TRBV30 and TRBJ2-1; D might be TRBD2 (6 bases). Trimming cost V 5 bases and J 9 bases, with 23 bases left between them. The CDR3 is made up of 15 amino acids. CDR1 and CDR2 from the germline V gene are GTSNPN and SVGIG (reference sequence). For the CDR3, the DNA is TGTGCCTGGTCCGGGGAGGCGGCGAACTGGGGTGAGCAGTTCTTC. Protein product: CAWSGEAANWGEQFF. The full variable domain, its missing parts supplied by reference TRBV30 and TRBJ2-1, is SQTIHQWPATLVQPVGSPLSLECTVEGTSNPNLYWYRQAAGRGLQLLFYSVGIGQISSEVPQNLSASRPQDRQFILSSKKLLLSDSGFYLCAWSGEAANWGEQFFGPGTRLTVL.

This clonotype was detected ten times or more. CDR3 residues: CASSPFTEAFF. As DNA, the CDR3 is TGTGCCAGCAGCCCTTTCACTGAAGCTTTCTTT. The V and J genes are TRBV14 and TRBJ1-1, with unresolved D. Trimming took off 4 bases at V and 4 bases at J, with 4 bases between the two ends. Germline CDR1 is SGHDN and CDR2 is FVKESK. The CDR3 contains 11 residues. Using reference TRBV14 and TRBJ1-1 for the parts outside the CDR3, the full variable domain is EAGVTQFPSHSVIEKGQTVTLRCDPISGHDNLYWYRRVMGKEIKFLLHFVKESKQDESGMPNNRFLAERTGGTYSTLKVQPAELEDSGVYFCASSPFTEAFFGQGTRLTVV.

This clonotype was detected only a few times. V and J are TRBV9 and TRBJ2-2; D is perhaps TRBD2 (7 bases). Trimming left V 0 bases short and J 4 bases short, with 10 bases between. The CDR3 is made up of 15 amino acids. The germline V gene has CDR1 SGDLS and CDR2 YYNGEE. The CDR3 sequence: CASSVVGGLTGELFF. CDR3 DNA sequence: TGTGCCAGCAGCGTAGTCGGGGGGCTCACCGGGGAGCTGTTTTTT.

The V call is TRBV7-6, the J call TRBJ2-3, with a tentative D call TRBD1 (5 bases). V shed 3 bases and J shed 4 bases, with 14 bases lying between them. CDR1 and CDR2 (germline): SGHVS, FNYEAQ. CDR3 length: 15 residues. The CDR3 here is CASSLASQGADTQYF. CDR3 in DNA: TGTGCCAGCAGCTTGGCGTCCCAGGGTGCAGATACGCAGTATTTT. The full variable domain, with the rest looked up from reference TRBV7-6 and TRBJ2-3, is GAGVSQSPRYKVTKRGQDVALRCDPISGHVSLYWYRQALGQGPEFLTYFNYEAQQDKSGLPNDRFSAERPEGSISTLTIQRTEQRDSAMYRCASSLASQGADTQYFGPGTRLTVL.

The rearrangement joins TRBV3-1 to TRBJ2-7; a possible D gene is TRBD1 (5 bases). The CDR3 sequence is 15 residues long. V gave up 0 bases and J gave up 3 bases, with 12 bases separating them. CDR1 is LGHDT and CDR2 is YNNKEL in the germline V gene (reference sequence). In nucleotides, the CDR3 is TGTGCCAGCAGCCAAGAAGGGCAGGGAATCTACGAGCAGTACTTC. This codes for CASSQEGQGIYEQYF.

This clonotype was seen only a few times. This CDR3 reads CASSPPGFGANVLTF. CDR3 sequence (DNA): TGTGCCAGCTCACCCCCCGGGTTTGGGGCCAACGTCCTGACTTTC. V usage is TRBV18 and J usage is TRBJ2-6; D is ambiguous. There are 15 residues in the CDR3. Germline CDR1 KGHSH, CDR2 LQKENI. Trimming took 3 bases from V and 3 from J, leaving 9 bases between them.

By share, this clonotype counts as medium-sized (0.01 to 0.1%). This chain uses TRBV29-1 with TRBJ1-1; 8 bases align to TRBD1. Germline CDR1 is SQVTM and CDR2 is ANQGSEA. The CDR3 runs 13 residues. V dropped 6 bases and J dropped 3; count of bases not matched to a gene: 6. CDR3 sequence reads: CSVDETGDTEAFF. CDR3 sequence (DNA): TGCAGCGTGGACGAGACAGGGGACACTGAAGCTTTCTTT.